The clone carrying this T cell receptor (beta chain) was seen many times. The CDR3 is made up of 11 amino acids. V lost 5 bases, J lost 4 bases, and 5 bases lay in between. Germline values: CDR1 WSHSY, CDR2 SAAADI. The data were taken from a study of early T cells in non-severe SARS-CoV-2 infection. TCRdb reanalysed the 5' RACE reads using MiXCR and keeps one entry per CDR3 protein. The sample comprises roughly 75,000 distinct CDR3 sequences, more than 7.5% of which are singletons, and roughly 5% rests with the top ten. The J gene is TRBJ1-2, the V gene TRBV10-2; D is possibly TRBD1 (5 bases). This sequence originates from an adult who was a healthcare worker with PCR-confirmed SARS-CoV-2 infection or an uninfected control (not recorded which). The sample comprised whole blood. CDR3 nucleotide sequence: TGCGCCAGCAGTACAGGCTATGGCTACACCTTC. This translates into CASSTGYGYTF.